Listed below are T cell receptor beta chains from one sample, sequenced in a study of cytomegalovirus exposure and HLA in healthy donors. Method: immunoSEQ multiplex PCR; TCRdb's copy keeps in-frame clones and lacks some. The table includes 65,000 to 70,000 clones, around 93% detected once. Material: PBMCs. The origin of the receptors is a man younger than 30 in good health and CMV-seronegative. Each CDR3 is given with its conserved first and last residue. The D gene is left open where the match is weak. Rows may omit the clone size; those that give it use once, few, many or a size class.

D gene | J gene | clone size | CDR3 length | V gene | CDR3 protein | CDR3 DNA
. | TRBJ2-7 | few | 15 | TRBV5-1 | CASSLVGLDSVEQYF | TGCGCCAGCAGCTTGGTAGGACTCGATTCTGTCGAGCAGTACTTC
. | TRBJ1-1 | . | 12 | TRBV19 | CASSSWNTEAFF | TGTGCCAGTAGTTCGTGGAACACTGAAGCTTTCTTT
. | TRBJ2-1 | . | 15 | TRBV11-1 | CASSPPWPNYNEQFF | TGTGCCAGCAGCCCCCCTTGGCCGAATTACAATGAGCAGTTCTTC
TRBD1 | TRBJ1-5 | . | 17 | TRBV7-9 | CASSLAGTGYSNQPQHF | TGTGCCAGCAGCTTAGCAGGGACAGGCTATAGCAATCAGCCCCAGCATTTT
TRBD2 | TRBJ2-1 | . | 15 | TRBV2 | CASSEGLAGAIEQFF | TGTGCCAGCAGTGAGGGACTAGCGGGAGCCATTGAGCAGTTCTTC
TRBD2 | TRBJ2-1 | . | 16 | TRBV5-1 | CASSPTPSGLYNEQFF | TGCGCCAGCAGCCCAACCCCTAGCGGGTTATACAATGAGCAGTTCTTC
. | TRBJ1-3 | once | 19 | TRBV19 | CASSIAGTAAREDGNTIYF | TGTGCCAGTAGTATCGCCGGGACGGCCGCCAGGGAGGATGGAAACACCATATATTTT
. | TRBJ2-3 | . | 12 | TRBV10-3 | CAIGASTDTQYF | TGTGCCATCGGGGCTAGCACAGATACGCAGTATTTT
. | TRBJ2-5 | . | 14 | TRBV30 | CAWSGGAGGETQYF | TGTGCCTGGAGTGGAGGGGCAGGAGGGGAGACCCAGTACTTC
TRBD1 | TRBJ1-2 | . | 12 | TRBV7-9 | CASSPAGQGETF | TGTGCCAGCAGCCCCGCCGGACAGGGGGAAACCTTC
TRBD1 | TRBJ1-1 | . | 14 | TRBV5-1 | CASRGQGAGKEAFF | TGCGCCAGCAGGGGACAGGGGGCCGGTAAAGAAGCTTTCTTT
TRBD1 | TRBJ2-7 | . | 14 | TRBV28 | CTSSLLTGAYEQYF | TGTACCAGCAGTTTATTAACAGGGGCCTACGAGCAGTACTTC